This TCR beta chain was recorded in a study of identical twins. TCRdb re-called the 5' RACE reads through MiXCR, storing one row per CDR3 protein. The sample lists about 470,000 distinct CDR3 sequences, around 24% occurring once. The CDR3 is made up of 18 amino acids. In germline, CDR1 is MNHEY, CDR2 SVGAGI. The V gene lost 2 bases and the J gene lost 4 bases, with 21 bases spanning the gap. This clonotype was recorded once. These sequences were also reported in another study, on T cells expressing NK-cell markers.

Sequenced sample: CD4+ T cells sorted from blood. The clonotype comes from a woman aged 18-29 years in good health. This sequence joins TRBV6-5 and TRBJ1-5, with D perhaps matching TRBD1 (6 bases). This CDR3 is CASSYGGLGGVTNQPQHF. CDR3 sequence (DNA): TGTGCCAGCAGTTACGGCGGCCTAGGGGGGGTGACGAATCAGCCCCAGCATTTT.